The 29 T cell receptor beta chains below come from one sample, sequenced in a study of T cell repertoires in cytomegalovirus infection. TCRdb reprocessed the reads via MiXCR and lists one record per CDR3 protein. Seen here are some 320,000 distinct CDR3 sequences, over 7.5% observed once, and the top ten hold 3.5% to 4.5%. The source material was PBMCs. Source of these receptors: a human donor in good health (CMV status not recorded). Some clones in this sample may be carry-over from other donors' samples.

In its sample, this clonotype was seen many times. The rearrangement links TRBV7-2 to TRBJ1-5, with D maybe TRBD1 (5 bases). From germline, CDR1 is SGHTA and CDR2 FQGNSA. The CDR3 runs 13 residues. V lost 6 bases and J 6 bases, leaving 12 bases between the germline ends. CDR3 residues: CASSAGGTQPQHF. CDR3 sequence (DNA): TGTGCCAGCAGTGCGGGGGGAACTCAGCCCCAGCATTTT.

The gene calls are TRBV12-3 or TRBV12-4 and TRBJ2-5; 11 nucleotides match TRBD1. V shed 5 bases and J 7 bases; nucleotides not matched to a gene: 3. The CDR3 consists of 13 residues. CDR3: CASSTGQGGTQYF. DNA of the CDR3: TGTGCCAGCAGTACGGGACAGGGGGGGACCCAGTACTTC.

CDR3 amino acids: CASSSNRELKPQHF. CDR3 DNA sequence: TGTGCCAGCAGTTCGAACAGGGAATTAAAGCCCCAGCATTTT. The chain joins TRBV25-1 to TRBJ1-5, with a possible D match to TRBD1 (6 bases). Germline CDR1 is MGHDK and CDR2 is SYGVNS. The CDR3 runs 14 residues. V was trimmed by 5 bases and J by 8 bases, leaving 16 bases between them.

The chain employs TRBV20-1 and TRBJ1-5; D might be TRBD1 (6 bases). This CDR3 spans 16 amino acids. CDR1 is DFQATT, CDR2 SNEGSKA, per germline (reference sequence). V was clipped by 6 bases and J by 2 bases, with 20 bases between them. The CDR3 loop reads CSAASDSPSRNQPQHF. DNA for the CDR3: TGCAGTGCCGCTTCGGACAGCCCGAGTCGCAATCAGCCCCAGCATTTT.

At least ten counts were recorded for this clonotype. The J gene is TRBJ1-1, the V gene TRBV7-8; D gene unclear. Germline lookup yields CDR1 SGHVS and CDR2 FQNEAQ. This CDR3 has 11 amino acids. Trimming pared 7 bases from V and 10 bases from J, leaving 13 bases between. The DNA for the CDR3 is TGTGCCAGCATGGGAGGCCCTGGAGCTTTCTTT. It is translated as CASMGGPGAFF.

This clonotype was counted between two and nine times. The genes are TRBV10-2 and TRBJ1-4, with 9 bases matching TRBD1. The CDR3 runs 15 residues. Germline trimming cut 3 bases from V and 4 bases from J; bases unmatched to any gene: 3. Germline V gene lookup returns CDR1 WSHSY and CDR2 SAAADI. The CDR3 nucleotides read TGCGCCAGCAGTGAAGAGGGACAGGGTAATGAAAAACTGTTTTTT. Its translation: CASSEEGQGNEKLFF.

This clonotype has at least ten counts. The chain is built from TRBV7-8 and TRBJ2-2; no definite D call. Germline lookup yields CDR1 SGHVS and CDR2 FQNEAQ. The CDR3 is made up of 15 amino acids. V gave up 8 bases and J gave up 3 bases, with 16 bases separating them. CDR3 sequence (DNA): TGTGCCAGCGGTCCTCCGGTGGGATACACCGGGGAGCTGTTTTTT. This sequence encodes CASGPPVGYTGELFF.

This clonotype was observed many times. V gene TRBV12-3 or TRBV12-4 combines with J gene TRBJ1-2, with 8 positions matching TRBD1. The CDR3 is 13 amino acids. Trimming removed 6 bases from V and 7 bases from J; junction bases left unmatched: 7. The CDR3 nucleotides are TGTGCCAGCAGCCCGACAGGGGTGGGTGGCTACACCTTC. Translated: CASSPTGVGGYTF.

This rearrangement joins TRBV12-3 or TRBV12-4 to TRBJ1-2; D is perhaps TRBD1 (5 bases). CDR3 length: 13 residues. The V gene lost 6 bases and the J gene lost 8 bases, with 16 bases spanning the gap. CDR3 bases: TGTGCCAGCAGGGGGCTTACGCGTATGGGCTACACCTTC. This codes for CASRGLTRMGYTF.

The J gene is TRBJ2-1, the V gene TRBV20-1; 7 bases fit TRBD1. Germline V gives CDR1 DFQATT, CDR2 SNEGSKA (reference sequence). The CDR3 totals 14 residues. The V gene end was trimmed by 5 bases and the J gene end by 4 bases; junction bases not matched to a gene: 8. For the CDR3, the DNA is TGCAGTGCTGAGGGACAGTCCCTGTACAATGAGCAGTTCTTC. This encodes CSAEGQSLYNEQFF.

The sample holds many counts of this clonotype. The CDR3 region has the DNA TGTGCCAGCAGCGCCAGTGATTACACTGAAGCTTTCTTT. Protein: CASSASDYTEAFF. This chain joins TRBV7-6 and TRBJ1-1; unclear D gene. CDR3 length: 13 residues. The V and J ends lost 5 bases and 3 bases respectively, with 10 bases between them. CDR1 is SGHVS and CDR2 is FNYEAQ in the germline V gene.

This clonotype was counted at least ten times. This chain uses TRBV6-2 or TRBV6-3 with TRBJ2-1; 9 nucleotides match TRBD2. CDR3 length: 15 residues. The trim removed 7 bases at V and 4 bases at J, leaving 8 bases unmatched. Germline V CDR1 and CDR2: MNHEY, SVGEGT. For the CDR3, the DNA is TGTGCCAGCATCCAGGCCCTAGCGGGATACAATGAGCAGTTCTTC. Translation gives CASIQALAGYNEQFF.

This clonotype was picked up a small number of times. The chain carries TRBV19 and TRBJ2-7; D perhaps matches TRBD2 (5 bases). The ends were cut back, 8 bases at V and 9 bases at J, with 20 bases in the middle. This CDR3 is 13 amino acids long. In germline, CDR1 is LNHDA, CDR2 SQIVND (reference sequence). Here the CDR3 reads CASVIGGDGGQYF. The CDR3 region has the DNA TGTGCCAGTGTGATAGGAGGTGATGGCGGGCAGTACTTC. The whole variable domain, filled in from reference TRBV19 and TRBJ2-7, reads DGGITQSPKYLFRKEGQNVTLSCEQNLNHDAMYWYRQDPGQGLRLIYYSQIVNDFQKGDIAEGYSVSREKKESFPLTVTSAQKNPTAFYLCASVIGGDGGQYFGPGTRLTVT.

Points on this clonotype: This may be a read error: a much more frequent sequence differs by one nucleotide. The chain joins TRBV6-6 to TRBJ1-2; D might be TRBD1 (5 bases). CDR1 is MNHNY, CDR2 SVGAGI, per germline (reference sequence). The CDR3 contains 14 residues. Deletions cut 0 bases from V and 8 bases from J, with 13 bases between. The CDR3 DNA follows: TGTGCCAGCAGTTACTCGGGGCAAGGAGGAGGCTACACCTTC. Protein: CASSYSGQGGGYTF.

V is TRBV5-5 and J is TRBJ2-5; 10 bases agree with TRBD1. In germline, CDR1 is SGHKS, CDR2 YYEKEE (reference sequence). The ends lost 2 bases at V and 2 bases at J; junction bases unmatched: 12. The CDR3 is 18 amino acids. This CDR3 reads CASSFDWTGGIWQETQYF. As DNA, the CDR3 is TGTGCCAGCAGCTTTGACTGGACAGGGGGGATCTGGCAAGAGACCCAGTACTTC. Supplemented by reference TRBV5-5 and TRBJ2-5, the full variable domain reads DAGVTQSPTHLIKTRGQQVTLRCSPISGHKSVSWYQQVLGQGPQFIFQYYEKEERGRGNFPDRFSARQFPNYSSELNVNALLLGDSALYLCASSFDWTGGIWQETQYFGPGTRLLVL.

This clonotype was detected only a few times. The gene calls are TRBV7-9 and TRBJ2-2; D might be TRBD1 (6 bases). V lost 5 bases and J lost 0, with 22 bases in between. This CDR3 spans 19 amino acids. CDR1 is SEHNR and CDR2 is FQNEAQ in the germline V gene (reference sequence). The CDR3 sequence: CASSPGTRGPQANTGELFF. CDR3 in DNA: TGTGCCAGCAGCCCCGGGACACGGGGACCCCAAGCGAACACCGGGGAGCTGTTTTTT. The full variable domain, its missing parts supplied by reference TRBV7-9 and TRBJ2-2, is DTGVSQNPRHKITKRGQNVTFRCDPISEHNRLYWYRQTLGQGPEFLTYFQNEAQLEKSRLLSDRFSAERPKGSFSTLEIQRTEQGDSAMYLCASSPGTRGPQANTGELFFGEGSRLTVL.

This rearrangement joins TRBV6-1 to TRBJ1-1; 12 bases agree with TRBD1. This CDR3 has 15 amino acids. The junction had 4 bases not matched to a gene; V was cut back by 7 bases and J by 1 base. Germline CDR1 and CDR2: MNHNS and SASEGT. Here the CDR3 reads CASIGTGGANTEAFF. DNA of the CDR3: TGTGCCAGCATCGGGACAGGGGGCGCGAACACTGAAGCTTTCTTT.

This clonotype appeared once. A junction boundary mismatches the germline segment, possibly from a read error. The chain carries TRBV11-2 and TRBJ2-5; no definite D call. The CDR3 sequence is 16 residues long. Germline V gene sequence: CDR1 SGHAT, CDR2 FQNNGV. The CDR3 reads CANSKQRRLGGETQYF. DNA of the CDR3: TGTGCCAACAGCAAGCAGAGACGCTTAGGTGGAGAGACCCAGTACTTC.

This clonotype appeared many times. The CDR3 here is CASSQLYGYTF. CDR3 bases: TGTGCCAGCAGCCAACTCTATGGCTACACCTTC. V is TRBV12-3 or TRBV12-4 and J is TRBJ1-2; D is unresolved. Trimming cost V 6 bases and J 4 bases, with 6 bases left between them. The CDR3 runs to 11 residues.

The table lists this clonotype with a few counts. The chain employs TRBV19 and TRBJ2-2; D could derive from TRBD1 or TRBD2 (6 bases each). The V gene lost 8 bases and the J gene lost 0 bases, with 13 bases spanning the gap. CDR1 is LNHDA and CDR2 is SQIVND in the germline V gene (reference sequence). There are 15 residues in the CDR3. CDR3 nucleotides: TGTGCCAGTGAAGGGGGGCACGCGAACACCGGGGAGCTGTTTTTT. It translates to CASEGGHANTGELFF.

The chain employs TRBV3-1 and TRBJ1-3, with D uncertain. The CDR3 loop spans 18 amino acids. The germline V and J ends were trimmed by 1 base and 1 base, with 17 bases remaining between them. Germline CDR1 is LGHDT and CDR2 is YNNKEL (reference sequence). As DNA, the CDR3 is TGTGCCAGCAGCCAAGTGTGGGCGGGTCAGGCGTCTGGAAACACCATATATTTT. Its translation is CASSQVWAGQASGNTIYF.

The chain uses TRBV11-2 and TRBJ1-4; D not certain. This CDR3 comprises 13 residues. The germline CDR1 and CDR2 sequences are SGHAT and FQNNGV. With 5 bases removed from V and 7 bases from J, the gap between germline ends came to 11 bases. For the CDR3, the DNA is TGTGCCAGCAGCCTAACACACGGTGAAAAACTGTTTTTT. This sequence encodes CASSLTHGEKLFF.

This chain connects TRBV19 to TRBJ1-1, with no clear D. In germline, CDR1 is LNHDA, CDR2 SQIVND (reference sequence). The V end was cut by 3 bases, the J end by 1 base, with 6 bases between. CDR3 size: 13 residues. The CDR3 bases are TGTGCCAGTAGTATTAACAAGAACACTGAAGCTTTCTTT. It is translated as CASSINKNTEAFF.

This clonotype was found many times. The rearrangement links TRBV7-6 to TRBJ2-2, with D possibly TRBD2 on 6 matching bases. Per the germline V gene, CDR1 is SGHVS and CDR2 is FNYEAQ. The CDR3 runs to 17 residues. The germline V and J ends were trimmed by 4 bases and 5 bases, with 20 bases remaining between them. The CDR3 region has the DNA TGTGCCAGCAGCTCTTATTACGGGAGTAACAAAACCGGGGAGCTGTTTTTT. Residues: CASSSYYGSNKTGELFF. The whole variable domain, remainder taken from reference TRBV7-6 and TRBJ2-2, is GAGVSQSPRYKVTKRGQDVALRCDPISGHVSLYWYRQALGQGPEFLTYFNYEAQQDKSGLPNDRFSAERPEGSISTLTIQRTEQRDSAMYRCASSSYYGSNKTGELFFGEGSRLTVL.

There are a few counts of this clonotype. The chain joins TRBV29-1 to TRBJ2-5; D assignment may be TRBD1 or TRBD2 (5 bases each). CDR3 length: 13 residues. Trimming removed 7 bases at V and 4 bases at J, with 16 bases between. Germline CDR1 reads SQVTM; CDR2 reads ANQGSEA. The CDR3 nucleotides are TGCAGCGCGGCCGGGACCGTGGCAGAGACCCAGTACTTC. Its translation is CSAAGTVAETQYF.

The chain carries TRBV20-1 and TRBJ2-7; TRBD1 agrees at 8 bases. After removal of 6 bases from V and 7 bases from J, the junction contained 11 bases not matched to a gene. Germline V CDR1 and CDR2: DFQATT, SNEGSKA (reference sequence). The CDR3 is 13 residues long. CDR3 sequence reads: CSAPLVGTGEQYF. CDR3 in DNA: TGCAGTGCCCCGTTGGTTGGGACAGGAGAGCAGTACTTC.

The sample holds many counts of this clonotype. J is TRBJ2-5 and V is TRBV7-2, with D unclear. The V gene lost 2 bases and the J gene lost 3 bases, with 16 bases spanning the gap. The CDR3 runs 16 residues. Germline CDR1 reads SGHTA; CDR2 reads FQGNSA. The CDR3 spells CASSLISVVGEETQYF. CDR3 bases: TGTGCCAGCAGCTTAATTTCGGTGGTTGGGGAAGAGACCCAGTACTTC.

V is TRBV11-2 and J is TRBJ1-5; 8 bases match TRBD1. Unmatched junction bases numbered 6, after V lost 2 bases and J lost 6 bases. CDR1 and CDR2 (germline): SGHAT, FQNNGV. The CDR3 has 15 amino acids. The CDR3: CASSLRPGGGQPQHF. The CDR3 coding sequence is TGTGCCAGCAGCTTAAGGCCAGGGGGCGGTCAGCCCCAGCATTTT.

This clonotype was counted many times. Written as DNA, the CDR3 is TGTGCCAGCAGCTTAACGTACAGCGGCGGGGGCAGCACAGATACGCAGTATTTT. Translating it yields CASSLTYSGGGSTDTQYF. V usage is TRBV7-3 and J usage is TRBJ2-3, with D perhaps TRBD2 (7 bases). The CDR3 loop spans 18 amino acids. Germline CDR1 reads SGHTA; CDR2 reads FQGTGA. Trimming took 0 bases from V and 0 from J, leaving 16 bases between them.